The clone carrying this T cell receptor beta chain was recorded once. This sample is part of a study of T cell responses to AZD1222 COVID-19 vaccine. Germline assignment: CDR1 SGHAT and CDR2 FQNNGV. Trimming stripped 2 bases from V and 4 bases from J, with 21 bases between. This CDR3 spans 19 amino acids. Generated by immunoSEQ multiplex PCR, the TCRdb table keeps only in-frame clones and is missing some. Among 150,000 or so clones listed, about 91% were seen once. The chain employs TRBV11-2 and TRBJ1-6, with D possibly TRBD1 on 5 matching bases. The sequences come from peripheral blood, collected on day 0 of AZD1222 vaccination. The TCR comes from an adult in good health. Here the CDR3 reads CASSLNWDPTEGYNSPLHF. The CDR3 DNA is TGTGCCAGCAGCTTAAATTGGGACCCTACGGAGGGTTATAATTCACCCCTCCACTTT.